One and the same sample provided the 10 T cell receptor beta chains below, sequenced in a study of human T cells and chemical hapten exposure. Sample time point: healthy volunteer bleed at 2 weeks. The authors' total RNA extraction used unfractionated whole blood. TCRdb reanalysed the RACE reads using MiXCR and keeps one entry per CDR3 protein. The sample lists roughly 130,000 distinct CDR3 sequences, more than 7.5% seen once, with 1.5% to 2% in the top ten. Sequences were obtained from whole blood. These receptors came from a male donor in good health. Some clones in this sample may be carry-over from other donors' samples.

The genes are TRBV6-6 and TRBJ2-7, with D unclear. In germline, CDR1 is MNHNY, CDR2 SVGAGI (reference sequence). V gave up 2 bases and J gave up 5 bases, with 10 bases separating them. CDR3 length: 13 residues. The DNA of the CDR3 is TGTGCCAGCAGTTACGGGTCATCCCACGAGCAGTACTTC. Translated, it gives CASSYGSSHEQYF.

This clonotype occurred many times. This chain uses TRBV20-1 with TRBJ2-1; D unclear. The CDR3 runs to 15 residues. Per germline, CDR1 DFQATT and CDR2 SNEGSKA (reference sequence). The V and J ends lost 1 base and 3 bases respectively, with 13 bases between them. CDR3 amino acids: CSARGYGMGYNEQFF. CDR3 nucleotide sequence: TGCAGTGCTAGAGGGTACGGAATGGGCTACAATGAGCAGTTCTTC.

This clonotype was seen a handful of times. This chain links TRBV7-2 with TRBJ2-7; D gene uncertain. V gave up 6 bases and J gave up 0 bases, with 9 bases separating them. This CDR3 comprises 13 residues. CDR1 and CDR2 (germline): SGHTA, FQGNSA. In DNA, the CDR3 is TGTGCCAGCAGACCAGCTAGCTCCTACGAGCAGTACTTC. Protein product: CASRPASSYEQYF.

This clonotype appeared a single time. This chain uses TRBV20-1 with TRBJ2-5; 8 bases are shared with TRBD2. Germline loops: CDR1 DFQATT, CDR2 SNEGSKA (reference sequence). The CDR3 has 16 amino acids. V lost 0 bases, J lost 5 bases, and 11 bases stayed unmatched. The CDR3 here is CSARDREGGLRETQYF. The CDR3 DNA reads as TGCAGTGCTAGAGATCGGGAGGGGGGCCTCCGGGAGACCCAGTACTTC.

This clonotype was seen ten or more times. V and J are TRBV6-5 and TRBJ2-7; 11 bases match TRBD2. CDR3 length: 15 amino acids. V gave up 5 bases and J gave up 4 bases; unmatched junction bases: 7. Germline-derived CDR1 and CDR2 are MNHEY and SVGAGI. CDR3 residues: CASSILAGAGYEQYF. Written as DNA, the CDR3 is TGTGCCAGCAGTATACTAGCGGGGGCCGGGTACGAGCAGTACTTC.

This clonotype was detected only a few times. The chain recombines TRBV6-1 with TRBJ1-2; D is unresolved. Germline loops: CDR1 MNHNS, CDR2 SASEGT. The CDR3 is 14 residues long. Deletions cut 0 bases from V and 4 bases from J, with 9 bases between. CDR3: CASSEAPGGYGYTF. In nucleotides, the CDR3 is TGTGCCAGCAGTGAAGCCCCAGGTGGCTATGGCTACACCTTC.

In its sample, this clonotype was seen a few times. DNA for the CDR3: TGCGCCAGCAGCCAAGATTCCGGGTACGATACGCAGTATTTT. It yields the protein CASSQDSGYDTQYF. The chain employs TRBV4-3 and TRBJ2-3; D not certain. Trimming removed 0 bases from V and 6 bases from J, with 10 bases in between. The CDR3 length is 14 residues. CDR1 is LGHNA and CDR2 is YSLEER in the germline V gene.

The chain combines TRBV12-3 or TRBV12-4 with TRBJ1-1; a possible D gene is TRBD1 (6 bases). Deletions cut 3 bases from V and 12 bases from J, with 17 bases between. CDR3 length equals 13 residues. CDR3 residues: CASSFAGASQPFF. CDR3 sequence (DNA): TGTGCCAGCAGTTTTGCGGGGGCTTCTCAACCTTTCTTT.

This clonotype was seen a few times. The rearrangement links TRBV11-2 to TRBJ2-3, with D perhaps matching TRBD2 (5 bases). Trimming took 0 bases from V and 0 from J, leaving 10 bases between them. The CDR3 totals 16 residues. The germline gives CDR1 SGHAT, CDR2 FQNNGV. Here the CDR3 reads CASSLELAVSTDTQYF. The CDR3, as DNA: TGTGCCAGCAGCTTAGAGCTAGCAGTAAGCACAGATACGCAGTATTTT.

This clonotype was seen more than once but under ten times. The chain has TRBV13 and TRBJ1-2; no firm D call. Germline CDR1 is PRHDT and CDR2 is FYEKMQ (reference sequence). Trimming took off 5 bases at V and 2 bases at J, with 9 bases between the two ends. The CDR3 spans 13 residues. This CDR3 reads CASSPARNYGYTF. The CDR3 nucleotides read TGTGCCAGCAGCCCGGCTCGGAACTATGGCTACACCTTC.